The 20 T cell receptor beta chains below come from one sample, sequenced in a study of shared T cell receptors in the human thymus. Here immunoSEQ multiplex PCR was the method, and the copy in TCRdb shows in-frame clones only, minus some. The sample shows about 380,000 clones, approximately 95% of them seen only once. The sequenced sample consisted of thymocytes. All receptors come from a human donor.

The rearrangement links TRBV5-6 to TRBJ1-2, with unresolved D. Trimming removed 4 bases from V and 4 bases from J, with 14 bases in between. Germline lookup yields CDR1 SGHDT and CDR2 YYEEEE. The CDR3 extends over 14 amino acids. DNA for the CDR3: TGTGCCAGCAGCCTAAGACACACCCTCTATGGCTACACCTTC. This sequence encodes CASSLRHTLYGYTF.

This clone was seen only once. The V and J genes are TRBV25-1 and TRBJ1-5; the D is unclear. Looked up from germline, CDR1 is MGHDK and CDR2 is SYGVNS. V lost 4 bases to trimming and J lost 0 bases, with 7 bases between them. The CDR3 sequence is 14 residues long. The CDR3 sequence is CASSAGYSNQPQHF. The CDR3 nucleotides read TGTGCCAGCAGTGCGGGGTATAGCAATCAGCCCCAGCATTTT.

The chain employs TRBV28 and TRBJ1-2; possibly TRBD1 for D (5 bases). Germline values: CDR1 MDHEN, CDR2 SYDVKM. The CDR3 has 14 amino acids. V lost 2 bases and J 3 bases, leaving 10 bases between the germline ends. The CDR3 sequence is CASSLRWGDYGYTF. DNA for the CDR3: TGTGCCAGCAGTTTACGGTGGGGGGACTATGGCTACACCTTC.

The V gene is TRBV7-9, the J gene TRBJ1-2; a possible D gene is TRBD1 (6 bases). The germline V and J ends were trimmed by 1 base and 7 bases, with 10 bases remaining between them. The CDR3 length is 13 residues. Germline V gene data show CDR1 as SEHNR and CDR2 as FQNEAQ (reference sequence). The CDR3: CASSLGAGVGYTF. The CDR3 coding sequence is TGTGCCAGCAGCTTAGGCGCAGGGGTTGGCTACACCTTC.

This clone is a singleton in its sample. The chain uses TRBV27 and TRBJ2-7; tentative D call: TRBD2 (10 bases). In germline, CDR1 is MNHEY, CDR2 SMNVEV (reference sequence). Trimming stripped 10 bases from V and 4 bases from J, with 35 bases between. The CDR3 spans 19 residues. The DNA for the CDR3 is TGTGCCACGAAACAGGGGGCAGGTAGCGGGAGGCCCCTAGCGTACGAGCAGTACTTC. Translation gives CATKQGAGSGRPLAYEQYF.

V usage is TRBV10-1 and J usage is TRBJ1-1; 9 bases match TRBD1. V lost 7 bases, J lost 5 bases, and 5 bases stayed unmatched. The CDR3 extends over 13 amino acids. Looked up from germline, CDR1 is WNHNN and CDR2 is SYGVQD (reference sequence). CDR3 sequence: CASNRGLGTEAFF. CDR3 coding DNA: TGCGCCAGCAACAGGGGGCTGGGTACTGAAGCTTTCTTT.

The chain links TRBV7-2 to TRBJ2-7; 7 nucleotides align to TRBD2. V lost 1 base and J lost 5; bases outside the gene matches: 14. Germline V CDR1 and CDR2: SGHTA, FQGNSA. CDR3 length: 17 amino acids. CDR3 nucleotides: TGTGCCAGCAGCTTAGTTTGGTACGTGGGAGGGCCCCACGAGCAGTACTTC. This encodes CASSLVWYVGGPHEQYF.

The rearrangement links TRBV2 to TRBJ1-5, with 9 bases matching TRBD1. V gave up 4 bases and J gave up 7 bases; unmatched junction bases: 2. Germline values: CDR1 SNHLY, CDR2 FYNNEI. The CDR3 runs to 13 residues. The CDR3 region is CASSGQGGQPQHF. CDR3 nucleotide sequence: TGTGCCAGCAGTGGACAGGGGGGACAGCCCCAGCATTTT.

This chain joins TRBV5-4 and TRBJ1-1; 10 bases align to TRBD1. The CDR3 runs 15 residues. V shed 4 bases and J 1 base; nucleotides not matched to a gene: 4. The germline V gene has CDR1 SGHNT and CDR2 YYREEE (reference sequence). CDR3 nucleotide sequence: TGTGCCAGCAGCGGATGGACAGGGGGGAACACTGAAGCTTTCTTT. Amino acid sequence: CASSGWTGGNTEAFF.

The table lists this clone with a count of one. This rearrangement joins TRBV27 to TRBJ1-4; D perhaps matches TRBD1 (5 bases). V dropped 3 bases and J dropped 5 bases, with 25 bases sitting between them. Germline loops: CDR1 MNHEY, CDR2 SMNVEV (reference sequence). The length of the CDR3 is 19 residues. As DNA, the CDR3 is TGTGCCAGCAGTTTTCTTCCCCAGGGAACCTCCTCCGAAAATGAAAAACTGTTTTTT. Translating gives CASSFLPQGTSSENEKLFF.

This clone was recorded only once. The chain carries TRBV7-9 and TRBJ2-1; TRBD2 aligns across 13 bases. This CDR3 is built from 15 residues. V gave up 6 bases and J gave up 6 bases; unmatched junction bases: 5. Per the germline V gene, CDR1 is SEHNR and CDR2 is FQNEAQ (reference sequence). CDR3 in amino acids: CASSLGLAGFNEQFF. The CDR3 DNA reads as TGTGCCAGCAGTCTGGGACTAGCGGGATTCAATGAGCAGTTCTTC.

The chain carries TRBV19 and TRBJ2-7; the D call may be TRBD1 or TRBD2 (5 bases each). Trimming cost V 8 bases and J 1 base, with 12 bases left between them. The CDR3 is 13 residues long. Looked up from germline, CDR1 is LNHDA and CDR2 is SQIVND (reference sequence). The CDR3 loop is CASGRDASYEQYF. As DNA, the CDR3 is TGTGCCAGTGGTCGGGACGCATCCTACGAGCAGTACTTC.

This sequence joins TRBV2 and TRBJ1-1, with TRBD1 identical over 7 bases. V was pared by 7 bases and J by 2 bases, with 10 bases of the junction left unmatched. Germline V gene data show CDR1 as SNHLY and CDR2 as FYNNEI. The CDR3 is 15 amino acids. The CDR3 nucleotides are TGTGCCAGCAAAGCAAGGGGGCAGGGAAACACTGAAGCTTTCTTT. Encoded protein: CASKARGQGNTEAFF. The variable domain in full, completed from reference TRBV2 and TRBJ1-1, reads EPEVTQTPSHQVTQMGQEVILRCVPISNHLYFYWYRQILGQKVEFLVSFYNNEISEKSEIFDDQFSVERPDGSNFTLKIRSTKLEDSAMYFCASKARGQGNTEAFFGQGTRLTVV.

The CDR3 sequence: CASGGTPQETQYF. CDR3 bases: TGTGCCTCGGGTGGGACGCCCCAAGAGACCCAGTACTTC. V usage is TRBV7-2 and J usage is TRBJ2-5; D may match TRBD1 or TRBD2 (5 bases each). This CDR3 spans 13 amino acids. CDR1 is SGHTA and CDR2 is FQGNSA in the germline V gene. Trimming took 11 bases from V and 1 from J, leaving 14 bases between them.

The J gene is TRBJ2-1, the V gene TRBV14; 15 bases align to TRBD2. Germline-derived CDR1 and CDR2 are SGHDN and FVKESK. J gave up 15 bases and V 1 base, and 25 bases lay outside the gene matches. The CDR3 is 21 amino acids. Written as DNA, the CDR3 is TGTGCCAGCAGCCAAGGTCAGGGGGCGCCAGGGACTAGCGGGAGGAATGGAGTACGGTTCTTC. This gives the protein CASSQGQGAPGTSGRNGVRFF.

The chain combines TRBV28 with TRBJ1-5; 7 bases match TRBD1. This CDR3 region has 14 residues. The V gene end was trimmed by 6 bases and the J gene end by 8 bases; junction bases not matched to a gene: 10. Germline V CDR1 and CDR2: MDHEN, SYDVKM. The CDR3 nucleotides are TGTGCCAGCAGGAGGGACAGCGCGATGAAGCCCCAGCATTTT. Its translation is CASRRDSAMKPQHF.

This rearrangement joins TRBV9 to TRBJ2-5; 9 bases are shared with TRBD2. The CDR3 length is 17 residues. J was trimmed by 4 bases and V by 0 bases; bases with no gene match: 10. Germline CDR1 is SGDLS and CDR2 is YYNGEE. The CDR3 protein is CASSVDFSGSGRETQYF. The CDR3 nucleotides read TGTGCCAGCAGCGTAGATTTTAGCGGGAGTGGTCGAGAGACCCAGTACTTC.

The chain couples TRBV6-5 to TRBJ2-6; 8 bases match TRBD1. The CDR3 is made up of 16 amino acids. Germline CDR1 reads MNHEY; CDR2 reads SVGAGI. Trimming took 4 bases from V and 2 from J; bases not matched to a gene: 4. The CDR3 region is CASSSDRVTGANVLTF. The CDR3 DNA reads as TGTGCCAGCAGTTCGGACAGGGTAACTGGGGCCAACGTCCTGACTTTC.

The rearrangement uses TRBV27 and TRBJ2-3; 14 nucleotides agree with TRBD2. CDR3 length: 18 residues. The germline CDR1 and CDR2 sequences are MNHEY and SMNVEV (reference sequence). V shed 5 bases and J 4 bases; nucleotides not matched to a gene: 11. CDR3 nucleotides: TGTGCCAGCAGTCCACTTGGGACTAGCGGGAGTAGCGCAGATACGCAGTATTTT. This codes for CASSPLGTSGSSADTQYF.

The chain links TRBV23-1 to TRBJ1-1; D is possibly TRBD1 (5 bases). TRBV23-1 is an ORF; its function is uncertain. The germline V and J ends were trimmed by 4 bases and 5 bases, with 14 bases remaining between them. The CDR3 is 14 amino acids. In DNA, the CDR3 is TGCGCCAGCAGTCCTGCCCGAGAGGGGACTGAAGCTTTCTTT. It encodes CASSPAREGTEAFF.